Listed below are T cell receptor beta chains from one sample, sequenced in a study of blood T cell repertoires in COVID-19. The table came from immunoSEQ multiplex PCR; TCRdb's copy has only in-frame clones and leaves some out. The table shows approximately 360,000 clones, with around 83% occurring only once. The specimen sequenced was PBMCs or T cells enriched from blood (not recorded which). These receptor sequences come from a woman aged 50 to 60 who had recovered from COVID-19. The CDR3 runs from the conserved cysteine through the conserved F or W. D genes are given only for firm matches. Clone size is given for some rows only: seen once, a few or many times, or a class if the clone is expanded.

15 TRBD1 NA TRBJ2-5 TRBV27 CASRLLAGGRETQYF TGTGCCAGCAGGCTTCTGGCAGGGGGTAGGGAGACCCAGTACTTC
14 NA NA TRBJ1-1 TRBV5-1 CASSLVQGNTEAFF TGCGCCAGCAGCTTGGTCCAGGGGAACACTGAAGCTTTCTTT
15 NA NA TRBJ1-3 TRBV30 CAWSPWRGSGNTIYF TGTGCCTGGAGTCCGTGGCGGGGTTCTGGAAACACCATATATTTT
15 TRBD1 NA TRBJ2-4 TRBV5-6 CASSLRRGLQYIQYF TGTGCCAGCAGCTTGAGAAGGGGGCTCCAATACATTCAGTACTTC
12 TRBD1 few TRBJ2-7 TRBV5-1 CASSALTGGRYF TGCGCCAGCAGCGCCCTCACAGGGGGTCGGTACTTC
16 NA NA TRBJ1-5 TRBV19 CASSFGVLGSNQPQHF TGTGCCAGTAGTTTCGGGGTCTTGGGTAGCAATCAGCCCCAGCATTTT
14 NA NA TRBJ1-1 TRBV2 CASQTGGGNTEAFF TGTGCCAGCCAGACCGGCGGGGGGAACACTGAAGCTTTCTTT
13 NA NA TRBJ1-1 TRBV12-3/TRBV12-4 CASSPLERREAFF TGTGCCAGCAGTCCCCTGGAGCGGCGTGAAGCTTTCTTT
14 TRBD2 NA TRBJ2-1 TRBV9 CASSVGFSGREQFF TGTGCCAGCAGCGTAGGTTTTAGCGGGAGAGAGCAGTTCTTC
17 NA NA TRBJ1-6 TRBV28 CASSSDTRSSYNSPLHF TGTGCCAGCAGTTCCGACACGCGCAGCTCCTATAATTCACCCCTCCACTTT
15 TRBD1 NA TRBJ1-5 TRBV6-2/TRBV6-3 CASSSDRGDNQPQHF TGTGCCAGCAGTTCGGACAGGGGGGACAATCAGCCCCAGCATTTT
17 TRBD1 NA TRBJ2-7 TRBV18 CASSPHRPGQGAYEQYF TGTGCCAGCTCTCCCCATCGGCCGGGACAGGGGGCCTACGAGCAGTACTTC
14 NA NA TRBJ1-2 TRBV9 CASSLRQDVYGYTF TGTGCCAGCAGCCTAAGACAGGATGTCTATGGCTACACCTTC
14 NA NA TRBJ2-1 TRBV30 CACSLVIAYNEQFF TGTGCCTGTTCACTTGTTATCGCTTACAATGAGCAGTTCTTC
16 NA once TRBJ1-1 TRBV7-3 CASSLMAVRGNTEAFF TGTGCCAGCAGCTTAATGGCGGTAAGGGGGAACACTGAAGCTTTCTTT
12 NA NA TRBJ1-5 TRBV19 CASRTGDQPQHF TGTGCCAGTAGGACAGGCGATCAGCCCCAGCATTTT
12 NA NA TRBJ1-2 TRBV29-1 CSAAERGYGYTF TGCAGCGCCGCCGAGCGCGGCTATGGCTACACCTTC
16 TRBD2 NA TRBJ2-7 TRBV3-1/TRBV3-2 CASSQGLAGGGGEQYF TGTGCCAGCAGCCAGGGACTAGCGGGAGGTGGTGGCGAGCAGTACTTC
14 TRBD1 NA TRBJ1-6 TRBV19 CASSINRGNSPLHF TGTGCCAGTAGTATTAACAGGGGGAATTCACCCCTCCACTTT
15 TRBD1 NA TRBJ2-1 TRBV6-1 CASSDRGLSYNEQFF TGTGCCAGCAGTGACAGGGGGCTTTCCTACAATGAGCAGTTCTTC
15 TRBD1 NA TRBJ1-3 TRBV9 CASSTGTGSGNTIYF TGTGCCAGCAGCACTGGGACAGGGTCAGGAAACACCATATATTTT
11 NA NA TRBJ1-2 TRBV7-9 CASSPIGRVHF TGTGCCAGCAGCCCCATCGGGAGGGTACACTTC
18 TRBD1 NA TRBJ2-3 TRBV7-3 CASSLGPAQGLGTDTQYF TGTGCCAGCAGCTTAGGACCCGCACAGGGGTTGGGCACAGATACGCAGTATTTT
14 TRBD1 NA TRBJ1-2 TRBV7-2 CASSPTGQGVGYTF TGTGCCAGCAGCCCGACGGGACAGGGTGTTGGCTACACCTTC
12 NA once TRBJ1-2 TRBV28 CASSPGGYGYTF TGTGCCAGCAGTCCTGGGGGGTATGGCTACACCTTC
14 NA NA TRBJ2-1 TRBV27 CASSFAPTYNEQFF TGTGCCAGCAGTTTTGCCCCTACCTACAATGAGCAGTTCTTC
13 NA NA TRBJ2-2 TRBV25-1 CASAGDGTGELFF TGTGCCAGCGCCGGAGATGGCACCGGGGAGCTGTTTTTT
19 TRBD1 once TRBJ1-5 TRBV7-8 CASSRSDRGGRGELQPQHF TGTGCCAGCAGCCGTTCCGACAGGGGAGGAAGGGGAGAACTTCAGCCCCAGCATTTT
15 NA NA TRBJ1-5 TRBV30 CAWSVSSRRGGPQHF TGTGCCTGGAGTGTAAGCTCGAGGCGGGGGGGACCCCAGCATTTT
13 NA few TRBJ2-7 TRBV30 CAWSMGTQYEQYF TGTGCCTGGTCTATGGGCACCCAGTACGAGCAGTACTTC
15 NA NA TRBJ2-7 TRBV27 CASSRLLGASYEQYF TGTGCCAGCAGCCGGTTACTGGGGGCGTCCTACGAGCAGTACTTC
15 NA NA TRBJ2-5 TRBV9 CASSVVGSGQETQYF TGTGCCAGCAGCGTAGTTGGTAGCGGCCAAGAGACCCAGTACTTC
15 NA NA TRBJ1-1 TRBV11-2 CASSLAGGGYTEAFF TGTGCCAGCAGCTTAGCGGGAGGCGGATACACTGAAGCTTTCTTT
16 TRBD2 NA TRBJ2-7 TRBV9 CASSKGLSGGPYEQYF TGTGCCAGCAGCAAAGGTCTCAGCGGGGGACCCTACGAGCAGTACTTC
15 TRBD2 NA TRBJ2-7 TRBV28 CASSLPGGGSYEQYF TGTGCCAGCAGTTTACCGGGAGGGGGCTCCTACGAGCAGTACTTC
19 TRBD1 NA TRBJ2-6 TRBV18 CASSPLGQGGLPGANVLTF TGTGCCAGCTCACCCCTTGGACAGGGAGGATTACCTGGGGCCAACGTCCTGACTTTC
13 NA NA TRBJ1-2 TRBV6-5 CASSYSHVGGYTF TGTGCCAGCAGTTACTCACACGTTGGTGGCTACACCTTC
17 TRBD1 NA TRBJ2-7 TRBV7-3 CASSLGPGQGARGEQYF TGTGCCAGCAGCCTCGGACCGGGACAGGGGGCGCGGGGCGAGCAGTACTTC
16 NA NA TRBJ1-1 TRBV3-1/TRBV3-2 CASSQELRGYPTEAFF TGTGCCAGCAGCCAAGAACTGAGAGGGTACCCCACTGAAGCTTTCTTT
16 NA few TRBJ2-7 TRBV21-1 CASSRHPGLEGYEQYF TGTGCCAGCAGCAGACACCCGGGACTAGAGGGGTACGAGCAGTACTTC
16 NA NA TRBJ1-2 TRBV4-3 CASSQDRMSGRDGYTF TGCGCCAGCAGCCAAGATAGGATGTCAGGGAGGGATGGCTACACCTTC
18 TRBD2 NA TRBJ2-3 TRBV19 CASSIRPSGPPRADTQYF TGTGCCAGTAGTATTCGGCCTAGCGGCCCTCCCCGGGCAGATACGCAGTATTTT
13 TRBD1 NA TRBJ1-2 TRBV5-1 CASSWDREYGYTF TGCGCCAGCAGTTGGGACAGGGAATATGGCTACACCTTC
14 TRBD2 NA TRBJ2-7 TRBV5-4 CATSMSGVPYEQYF TGTGCCACCTCGATGAGCGGGGTCCCCTACGAGCAGTACTTC
19 TRBD1 NA TRBJ1-3 TRBV3-1/TRBV3-2 CASSQEETGFALSGNTIYF TGTGCCAGCAGCCAAGAAGAGACAGGGTTCGCCCTCTCTGGAAACACCATATATTTT
13 TRBD1 NA TRBJ2-7 TRBV19 CASTRQGSSEQYF TGTGCCAGTACTCGACAGGGAAGTAGCGAGCAGTACTTC
14 TRBD1 NA TRBJ2-7 TRBV18 CASSPQGAHSEQYF TGTGCCAGCTCACCACAGGGGGCACACTCCGAGCAGTACTTC
13 NA NA TRBJ1-5 TRBV6-5 CASSFRGDRPQHF TGTGCCAGCAGTTTCAGGGGAGATCGGCCCCAGCATTTT
17 TRBD1 NA TRBJ2-3 TRBV9 CASSVTLQGTGTDTQYF TGTGCCAGCAGCGTAACGTTACAGGGGACCGGCACAGATACGCAGTATTTT
15 NA NA TRBJ2-7 TRBV4-1 CASSQVPPGTYEQYF TGCGCCAGCAGCCAAGTTCCTCCCGGGACCTACGAGCAGTACTTC
16 TRBD2 NA TRBJ2-5 TRBV27 CASSSWTSGRVETQYF TGTGCCAGCAGTTCCTGGACTAGCGGGAGGGTTGAGACCCAGTACTTC
15 NA NA TRBJ1-6 TRBV6-6 CASSLTDKSQSPLHF TGTGCCAGCAGTTTGACCGACAAGAGTCAATCACCCCTCCACTTT